Each of the 17 T cell receptor beta chains below was sequenced from the same sample in a study of CD8 T cells in Susac syndrome. Random hexamers were used to reverse transcribe an amount of roughly 0.45 to 1 ug RNA. In TCRdb, the immunoSEQ multiplex PCR reads were re-called with MiXCR into one record per CDR3 protein. This table has some 300,000 distinct CDR3 sequences, 70% to 90% appearing once. Sequencing used CD8+ T cells from PBMCs. The receptors come from a human donor with multiple sclerosis.

The chain couples TRBV6-2 or TRBV6-3 to TRBJ1-2; D gene uncertain. Trimming took 3 bases from V and 2 from J, leaving 7 bases between them. The CDR3 runs 13 residues. Germline V gene data show CDR1 as MNHEY and CDR2 as SVGEGT. The CDR3 DNA is TGTGCCAGCAGTTATCCGAACAACTATGGCTACACCTTC. Protein sequence: CASSYPNNYGYTF.

The chain uses TRBV5-1 and TRBJ2-1, with 11 bases lining up with TRBD2. This CDR3 spans 17 amino acids. With 4 bases clipped from V and 3 bases from J, the junction kept 9 bases outside the gene matches. Germline V lookup: CDR1 SGHRS, CDR2 YFSETQ. The CDR3 loop is CASSPGDTSGGYNEQFF. In nucleotides, the CDR3 is TGCGCCAGCAGCCCGGGGGATACTAGCGGGGGCTACAATGAGCAGTTCTTC.

The V and J genes are TRBV12-5 and TRBJ2-1; TRBD2 might be the D (5 bases). This CDR3 comprises 14 residues. V shed 8 bases and J shed 7 bases, with 18 bases lying between them. Germline V gives CDR1 LGHNT, CDR2 FRNRAP. CDR3 sequence (DNA): TGTGCTAGTACCGGGTGGGTAGCGAGTAATGAGCAGTTCTTC. This codes for CASTGWVASNEQFF.

On this clonotype: The junction and the germline gene differ at one end; a read error may be behind it. The CDR3 DNA reads as TGTGCCAGCAGTCAAGGGGATACGCAGTATTTT. It specifies CASSQGDTQYF. This chain links TRBV4-1 with TRBJ2-3; D remains unclear. CDR3 length equals 11 residues. The germline V gene has CDR1 MGHRA and CDR2 YSYEKL.

V usage is TRBV4-1 and J usage is TRBJ2-5, with 7 positions matching TRBD2. J lost 9 bases, V lost 1 base, and 8 bases had no gene match. CDR1 and CDR2 from the germline V gene are MGHRA and YSYEKL. The CDR3 runs 14 residues. The CDR3 reads CASSQASGGDPQYF. DNA for the CDR3: TGCGCCAGCAGCCAAGCTAGCGGAGGGGATCCCCAGTACTTC.

The rearrangement links TRBV27 to TRBJ2-1; D perhaps matches TRBD1 (5 bases). Germline-derived CDR1 and CDR2 are MNHEY and SMNVEV (reference sequence). This CDR3 region has 15 residues. V gave up 5 bases and J gave up 0 bases, with 11 bases separating them. CDR3 nucleotides: TGTGCCAGCAGTCCCCGGACACGCTCCTACAATGAGCAGTTCTTC. Translating gives CASSPRTRSYNEQFF.

The chain couples TRBV4-1 to TRBJ1-4; possible D gene TRBD1, 5 bases. Germline V gene lookup returns CDR1 MGHRA and CDR2 YSYEKL. V was shortened by 0 bases and J by 7 bases, with 18 bases between the two germline ends. The CDR3 loop spans 17 amino acids. The CDR3 protein is CASSQDNNGPRGEKLFF. The CDR3 nucleotides are TGCGCCAGCAGCCAAGATAACAACGGGCCTAGGGGTGAAAAACTGTTTTTT.

This chain joins TRBV20-1 and TRBJ2-4, with D uncertain. V lost 1 base and J 0 bases, leaving 16 bases between the germline ends. This CDR3 contains 17 residues. Germline loops: CDR1 DFQATT, CDR2 SNEGSKA (reference sequence). The CDR3 protein is CSARGTTETLAKNIQYF. Here the CDR3 DNA reads TGCAGTGCTAGAGGAACGACTGAAACACTAGCCAAAAACATTCAGTACTTC.

Here the CDR3 DNA reads TGTGCCACCTCCCTAGGGGCCGCTAGCACAGATACGCAGTATTTT. Encoded protein: CATSLGAASTDTQYF. The chain recombines TRBV24-1 with TRBJ2-3, with a tentative D call TRBD1 (5 bases). The CDR3 runs to 15 residues. The ends were cut back, 9 bases at V and 0 bases at J, with 15 bases in the middle. CDR1 KGHDR and CDR2 SFDVKD come from the germline V gene.

The V call is TRBV20-1, the J call TRBJ2-2, with TRBD1 identical over 9 bases. The CDR3 has 13 amino acids. Germline values: CDR1 DFQATT, CDR2 SNEGSKA (reference sequence). Here the CDR3 reads CSLGDRESGELFF. The CDR3, as DNA: TGCAGCCTGGGGGACAGGGAATCCGGGGAGCTGTTTTTT.

This chain joins TRBV12-3 or TRBV12-4 and TRBJ2-7; tentatively, D is TRBD1 (5 bases). Trimming left V 6 bases short and J 0 bases short, with 15 bases between. This CDR3 contains 15 residues. In nucleotides, the CDR3 is TGTGCCAGCAGCCCAAAGACAGCGTCCTCCTACGAGCAGTACTTC. Translation gives CASSPKTASSYEQYF.

V is TRBV29-1 and J is TRBJ2-3; D unresolved. V was shortened by 1 base and J by 4 bases, with 6 bases between the two germline ends. Germline CDR1 reads SQVTM; CDR2 reads ANQGSEA. The CDR3 length is 12 residues. The CDR3 protein is CSVEGESDTQYF. CDR3 coding DNA: TGCAGCGTTGAAGGAGAATCAGATACGCAGTATTTT.

The V call is TRBV12-3 or TRBV12-4, the J call TRBJ1-2; D call uncertain. The V gene lost 6 bases and the J gene lost 3 bases, with 8 bases spanning the gap. There are 12 residues in the CDR3. The CDR3 DNA reads as TGTGCCAGCAGGGAAGAAGACTATGGCTACACCTTC. The encoded protein is CASREEDYGYTF.

The chain links TRBV11-2 to TRBJ1-3; no clear D. The CDR3 sequence is 13 residues long. V was trimmed by 5 bases and J by 7 bases, leaving 12 bases between them. Germline CDR1 and CDR2: SGHAT and FQNNGV. The CDR3 DNA sequence: TGTGCCAGCAGCCAACCATTGGGGAACACCATATATTTT. Amino acid sequence: CASSQPLGNTIYF.

The chain uses TRBV7-3 and TRBJ2-3; D unresolved. Germline-derived CDR1 and CDR2 are SGHTA and FQGTGA. Deletions cut 1 base from V and 0 bases from J, with 11 bases between. This CDR3 is 16 amino acids long. In DNA form, the CDR3 reads TGTGCCAGCAGCTTAAGGAGCGTAGTGAGCACAGATACGCAGTATTTT. This codes for CASSLRSVVSTDTQYF.

Notes on this clonotype: One end of the junction fails to match germline, which may point to a read error. The gene calls are TRBV19 and TRBJ1-1; 7 bases map to TRBD1. Germline assignment: CDR1 LNHDA and CDR2 SQIVND (reference sequence). The CDR3 contains 13 residues. CDR3 region: CASRIDRDTEAFF. CDR3 DNA sequence: TGTGCCAGTAGAATAGACAGGGACACTGAAGCTTTCTTT.

The rearrangement uses TRBV29-1 and TRBJ2-3, with 11 nucleotides matching TRBD2. With V trimmed by 7 bases and J by 2 bases, 8 bases remained unmatched. This CDR3 contains 15 residues. CDR1 and CDR2 (germline): SQVTM, ANQGSEA. The CDR3 DNA follows: TGCAGCGGGGAACTAGCGGGAGACTACACAGATACGCAGTATTTT. Protein sequence: CSGELAGDYTDTQYF.